This T cell receptor (beta chain) stems from a study of PD-1 blockade in classical Hodgkin lymphoma. The time point was: cycle 4 day 1 (C4D1), after six to seven weeks of nivolumab. Each and every patient relapsed after autologous stem cell transplantation, and patients got differing brentuximab vedotin exposure. Complete response, partial response or progressive disease constituted the best response categories observed. General study points: Patients starting nivolumab less than 1 year after ASCT had lower diversity and were excluded from later analyses. Relative to healthy donors, newly diagnosed patients reportedly had lower baseline TCR diversity, which was reported as lower still in relapsed/refractory patients. The study found that TCR diversity rose significantly by C4D1 in CD4+ but not CD8+ cells.

The CDR3 runs 17 residues. Trimming left V 4 bases short and J 6 bases short, with 24 bases between. CDR1 MDHEN and CDR2 SYDVKM come from the germline V gene. A note on this clone: Its target is unknown.

TCRdb's table, derived via immunoSEQ multiplex PCR, lists solely in-frame clones and lacks some. The table has around 31,000 clones, 81% seen once; the top ten hold about a sixth. This TCR was sampled from a human donor with classical Hodgkin lymphoma. V gene TRBV28 combines with J gene TRBJ2-5; a weak D match, TRBD1 (5 bases). The sequencing here drew on peripheral blood mononuclear cells (PBMCs), taken before the fourth cycle of nivolumab. The CDR3 DNA is TGTGCCAGCAGTTCCTCCCCTAGTGCAGGGATGGGAAAGACCCAGTACTTC. Translated, it gives CASSSSPSAGMGKTQYF.